A selection of T cell receptor beta chains follows, all from one sample in a study of cytomegalovirus exposure and HLA in healthy donors. TCRdb keeps only in-frame clones here, not all; method: immunoSEQ multiplex PCR. The table lists tens of thousands of clones, around 80% of them singletons. Sample: PBMCs. Receptors originate from a man younger than 30 in good health and CMV-seronegative. Each CDR3 is given with its conserved first and last residue. The D gene is left open where the match is weak. Part of the rows lack a size; the others show once, few, many or a class for expanded clones.

clone_size	v_call	d_call	j_call	cdr3_length	cdr3_nt	cdr3_aa
.	TRBV5-4	.	TRBJ2-3	12	TGTGCCAGCAGTCCGGCAGGAGATACGCAGTATTTT	CASSPAGDTQYF
.	TRBV6-5	TRBD1	TRBJ1-1	15	TGTGCCAGCAGTTACTCGATGGTAGGACAGGGTGAAGCTTTCTTT	CASSYSMVGQGEAFF
.	TRBV4-2	.	TRBJ2-5	14	TGTGCCAGCAGCCAAATCAGGGGATGGGAGACCCAGTACTTC	CASSQIRGWETQYF
.	TRBV28	TRBD1	TRBJ2-3	16	TGTGCCAGCAGTAAAAGGGGGCCCGCCTTCACAGATACGCAGTATTTT	CASSKRGPAFTDTQYF
.	TRBV11-2	.	TRBJ2-2	15	TGTGCCAGCAGCTCCAACTCCGGAGGTACCGGGGAGCTGTTTTTT	CASSSNSGGTGELFF
.	TRBV6-1	TRBD1	TRBJ2-7	13	TGTGCCAGCATAAAGGACAGGGGCAGGGAGCAGTACTTC	CASIKDRGREQYF
.	TRBV28	.	TRBJ1-2	15	TGTGCCAGCAGTTTCTTTCCAGAAACCTTATATGGCTACACCTTC	CASSFFPETLYGYTF
.	TRBV30	.	TRBJ1-4	14	TGTGCCTGGAGTTGGACAAAAGCGGGTGAAAAACTGTTTTTT	CAWSWTKAGEKLFF
many	TRBV5-6	TRBD2	TRBJ2-7	16	TGTGCCAGCAGTCCTCCCGGGACTAGCGGGAGGTACGAGCAGTACTTC	CASSPPGTSGRYEQYF
few	TRBV29-1	.	TRBJ1-4	13	TGCAGCGTTCGGACCGACCGGGGTGAAAAACTGTTTTTT	CSVRTDRGEKLFF
.	TRBV18	TRBD1	TRBJ1-1	18	TGTGCCAGCTCACCCCTTACCGGGACAGTGCCCATGAACACTGAAGCTTTCTTT	CASSPLTGTVPMNTEAFF
.	TRBV28	TRBD2	TRBJ2-5	14	TGTGCCAGCAGCGACACGGGGACTATCGAGACCCAGTACTTC	CASSDTGTIETQYF
.	TRBV14	.	TRBJ2-2	15	TGTGCCAGCAGCAGAGTAGTAGGAGAGACCGGGGAGCTGTTTTTT	CASSRVVGETGELFF
.	TRBV28	TRBD2	TRBJ2-7	15	TGTGCCAGCAGTGATACTAGCGGGAGTGTCTACGAGCAGTACTTC	CASSDTSGSVYEQYF
.	TRBV7-2	.	TRBJ1-6	14	TGTGCCAGCAGCTTAAGCACTAATAATTCACCCCTCCACTTT	CASSLSTNNSPLHF
.	TRBV7-3	.	TRBJ1-2	15	TGTGCCAGCAGCTTAGAAGCGGGGGCTGACTATGGCTACACCTTC	CASSLEAGADYGYTF
.	TRBV29-1	.	TRBJ2-7	12	TGCAGCGTTGAAAGGACTTCCTACGAGCAGTACTTC	CSVERTSYEQYF
few	TRBV5-1	.	TRBJ2-3	13	TGCGCCAGCAGCAAGGATCACAGAGATACGCAGTATTTT	CASSKDHRDTQYF
few	TRBV5-4	TRBD1	TRBJ1-1	15	TGTGCCAGCAGATTTCGGGACAGACTGAACACTGAAGCTTTCTTT	CASRFRDRLNTEAFF
.	TRBV13	.	TRBJ2-2	15	TGTGCCAGCAGCACGGCAGGGGCGAACACCGGGGAGCTGTTTTTT	CASSTAGANTGELFF
.	TRBV7-2	.	TRBJ2-2	15	TGTGCCAGCAGCTTGGCCAGCGGGAACACCGGGGAGCTGTTTTTT	CASSLASGNTGELFF
.	TRBV10-3	TRBD1	TRBJ2-5	17	TGTGCCATCAGCTCTGACGTGCGGACAGGGTGGCAAGAGACCCAGTACTTC	CAISSDVRTGWQETQYF
.	TRBV18	TRBD1	TRBJ1-1	20	TGTGCCAGCTCATCCCGACCGGGACAGGGAAATTTCCTGATGAACACTGAAGCTTTCTTT	CASSSRPGQGNFLMNTEAFF
.	TRBV4-1	TRBD1	TRBJ1-1	16	TGCGCCAGCAGGGCCGGGACAGGGTACGGGAACACTGAAGCTTTCTTT	CASRAGTGYGNTEAFF
.	TRBV18	.	TRBJ1-5	16	TGTGCCAGCTCACCACAAGCCGCAGGAAGTACTCAGCCCCAGCATTTT	CASSPQAAGSTQPQHF
.	TRBV19	TRBD1	TRBJ1-5	19	TGTGCCAGTAGTATGGGACAGGGGCGTCGAAAAGGGTTCAATCAGCCCCAGCATTTT	CASSMGQGRRKGFNQPQHF
.	TRBV27	.	TRBJ1-2	10	TGTGCCACCTATCTGAGGGGCTACACCTTC	CATYLRGYTF